What follows are 21 T cell receptor beta chains derived from one specimen sequenced in a study of cytomegalovirus exposure and HLA in healthy donors. Primers for the PCR totalled 60 Vbeta and 13 Jbeta. Profiling relied on immunoSEQ multiplex PCR, and the TCRdb table lists in-frame clones only, not all of them. The data contain more than 150,000 clones, roughly 82% of them seen just once; the ten biggest clones take up more than 1.5%. The sequenced sample was PBMCs. These receptors all stem from a man aged 40-55 years in good health and CMV-seronegative.

This chain links TRBV6-5 with TRBJ2-1; 9 bases align to TRBD2. The CDR3 spans 13 residues. The V gene end was trimmed by 6 bases and the J gene end by 4 bases; junction bases not matched to a gene: 1. Germline CDR1 is MNHEY and CDR2 is SVGAGI. The CDR3 here is CASSLAGYNEQFF. CDR3 bases: TGTGCCAGCAGCCTAGCGGGGTACAATGAGCAGTTCTTC.

V and J are TRBV9 and TRBJ2-3; weak D call: TRBD1 (5 bases). The CDR3 covers 16 residues. Trimming shortened V by 2 bases and J by 0 bases, and 13 bases separated the two germline ends. The V gene's germline CDR1 is SGDLS and CDR2 YYNGEE. CDR3 amino acids: CASSVSLGLSTDTQYF. CDR3 sequence (DNA): TGTGCCAGCAGCGTCTCCTTGGGGCTGAGCACAGATACGCAGTATTTT.

The V gene is TRBV18, the J gene TRBJ1-4; no firm D call. The V gene's germline CDR1 is KGHSH and CDR2 LQKENI. Deletions cut 6 bases from V and 0 bases from J, with 5 bases between. There are 13 residues in the CDR3. For the CDR3, the DNA is TGTGCCAGCTCCCAGACAACTAATGAAAAACTGTTTTTT. It encodes CASSQTTNEKLFF.

This clone was observed a single time. The gene calls are TRBV15 and TRBJ2-6, with a tentative D call TRBD2 (5 bases). The germline gives CDR1 LNHNV, CDR2 YYDKDF (reference sequence). CDR3 length: 14 amino acids. Trimming took off 9 bases at V and 2 bases at J, with 11 bases between the two ends. The CDR3 protein is CATTQRAGANVLTF. Written as DNA, the CDR3 is TGTGCCACTACACAGAGGGCTGGGGCCAACGTCCTGACTTTC.

The chain is built from TRBV5-8 and TRBJ2-5; 7 bases align to TRBD1. The CDR3 has 15 residues. The germline gives CDR1 SGHTS, CDR2 YDEGEE. V lost 4 bases to trimming and J lost 7 bases; unmatched junction nucleotides: 13. CDR3 in amino acids: CASSGVPANRGTQYF. CDR3 coding DNA: TGTGCCAGCAGCGGGGTCCCGGCGAACAGGGGGACCCAGTACTTC.

This sequence joins TRBV7-9 and TRBJ2-2; D possibly corresponds to TRBD1 (6 bases). The germline V gene encodes CDR1 SEHNR and CDR2 FQNEAQ (reference sequence). V lost 10 bases and J 7 bases, leaving 22 bases between the germline ends. The CDR3 length is 15 residues. The CDR3 protein is CANGPETGYGGELFF. CDR3 nucleotide sequence: TGTGCCAATGGGCCTGAAACAGGGTACGGCGGGGAGCTGTTTTTT.

The chain links TRBV19 to TRBJ2-1, with 11 bases fitting TRBD2. The CDR3 consists of 16 residues. J lost 4 bases, V lost 1 base, and 3 bases had no gene match. Germline loops: CDR1 LNHDA, CDR2 SQIVND (reference sequence). The CDR3 region is CASSIVGTSGYNEQFF. The CDR3 bases are TGTGCCAGTAGTATAGTGGGGACTAGCGGTTACAATGAGCAGTTCTTC.

This clone was picked up one time. The chain employs TRBV30 and TRBJ2-7; 8 bases are a match to TRBD2. CDR1 is GTSNPN, CDR2 SVGIG, per germline (reference sequence). The V gene end was trimmed by 5 bases and the J gene end by 4 bases; junction bases not matched to a gene: 13. The CDR3 totals 15 residues. The chain's CDR3 is CAWATSGTRAYEQYF. As DNA, the CDR3 is TGTGCCTGGGCAACCTCCGGGACTAGAGCTTACGAGCAGTACTTC. The full variable domain, with the rest looked up from reference TRBV30 and TRBJ2-7, is SQTIHQWPATLVQPVGSPLSLECTVEGTSNPNLYWYRQAAGRGLQLLFYSVGIGQISSEVPQNLSASRPQDRQFILSSKKLLLSDSGFYLCAWATSGTRAYEQYFGPGTRLTVT.

This chain connects TRBV7-8 to TRBJ1-5; 10 bases are a match to TRBD1. Trimming removed 0 bases from V and 2 bases from J; junction bases left unmatched: 1. This CDR3 comprises 16 residues. Germline loops: CDR1 SGHVS, CDR2 FQNEAQ. The DNA for the CDR3 is TGTGCCAGCAGCTTAGCGGGGACAGGGGGCAATCAGCCCCAGCATTTT. Residues: CASSLAGTGGNQPQHF.

The chain couples TRBV10-1 to TRBJ2-5; possible D gene TRBD2, 7 bases. Trimming took off 9 bases at V and 4 bases at J, with 15 bases between the two ends. Looked up from germline, CDR1 is WNHNN and CDR2 is SYGVQD (reference sequence). The CDR3 length is 13 residues. Here the CDR3 reads CARGGAGRETQYF. The CDR3 DNA is TGCGCCAGGGGGGGGGCAGGACGAGAGACCCAGTACTTC.

This rearrangement joins TRBV10-3 to TRBJ2-1; possibly TRBD2 for D (6 bases). V lost 8 bases and J lost 6, with 20 bases in between. The CDR3 has 15 amino acids. Germline V gives CDR1 ENHRY, CDR2 SYGVKD. The CDR3 region is CAIGLRGGVGNEQFF. The CDR3 DNA follows: TGTGCCATCGGGCTTAGGGGCGGGGTAGGCAATGAGCAGTTCTTC.

This chain connects TRBV28 to TRBJ2-2, with 8 nucleotides matching TRBD2. This CDR3 has 16 amino acids. With 3 bases clipped from V and 0 bases from J, the junction kept 3 bases outside the gene matches. Germline V lookup: CDR1 MDHEN, CDR2 SYDVKM. The DNA of the CDR3 is TGTGCCAGCAGTTTCGCGGGAGGTTCGAACACCGGGGAGCTGTTTTTT. Encoded protein: CASSFAGGSNTGELFF.

This chain links TRBV6-1 with TRBJ1-6, with D tentatively TRBD1 (6 bases). The germline CDR1 and CDR2 sequences are MNHNS and SASEGT. The CDR3 extends over 12 amino acids. V lost 6 bases to trimming and J lost 9 bases, with 9 bases between them. CDR3 sequence: CASRQTGSPLHF. In DNA, the CDR3 is TGTGCCAGCAGGCAGACAGGTTCACCCCTCCACTTT.

The rearrangement uses TRBV19 and TRBJ2-7; possibly TRBD1 for D (6 bases). Germline V CDR1 and CDR2: LNHDA, SQIVND (reference sequence). V was cut by 5 bases and J by 1 base, with 18 bases left in between. This CDR3 region has 16 residues. The CDR3 DNA reads TGTGCCAGTAGTCGAATCCCGGGACAAATTTCCTACGAGCAGTACTTC. The encoded protein is CASSRIPGQISYEQYF.

On this clone itself: Other DNA sequences in this sample translate to the same CDR3. V and J are TRBV7-2 and TRBJ2-5; D not resolved. This CDR3 has 13 residues. Trimming took off 1 base at V and 2 bases at J, with 5 bases between the two ends. Germline-derived CDR1 and CDR2 are SGHTA and FQGNSA. The CDR3 coding sequence is TGTGCCAGCAGCTTAGGACTGCAAGAGACCCAGTACTTC. This translates into CASSLGLQETQYF.

J is TRBJ1-6 and V is TRBV7-2; the match to TRBD1 covers 7 bases. This CDR3 is 15 amino acids long. CDR1 SGHTA and CDR2 FQGNSA come from the germline V gene. V lost 4 bases, J lost 6 bases, and 6 bases stayed unmatched. The CDR3: CASSYLTGANSPLHF. CDR3 coding DNA: TGTGCCAGCAGCTACCTTACAGGGGCTAATTCACCCCTCCACTTT.

This clone was observed a handful of times. Here the CDR3 reads CASSYLLAGDGNEQFF. The CDR3 bases are TGTGCCAGCAGCTACTTACTAGCGGGAGATGGCAATGAGCAGTTCTTC. The J gene is TRBJ2-1, the V gene TRBV16, with 11 nucleotides matching TRBD2. The CDR3 length is 16 residues. Germline CDR1 and CDR2: KGHSY and FQNENV. V shed 5 bases and J 6 bases; nucleotides not matched to a gene: 9.

This clone was counted a single time. V gene TRBV6-6 combines with J gene TRBJ2-7, with TRBD2 identical over 10 bases. CDR3 length equals 15 residues. J gave up 6 bases and V 6 bases, and 11 bases lay outside the gene matches. CDR1 is MNHNY, CDR2 SVGAGI, per germline (reference sequence). The CDR3: CASRLLAGRSGEQYF. The CDR3 coding sequence is TGTGCCAGCAGGCTACTAGCGGGGCGCTCGGGCGAGCAGTACTTC.

This rearrangement joins TRBV29-1 to TRBJ1-2; D call uncertain. V was clipped by 4 bases and J by 4 bases, with 13 bases between them. The CDR3 extends over 13 amino acids. Germline CDR1 is SQVTM and CDR2 is ANQGSEA. The CDR3 DNA is TGCAGCGTTGGGGCAGACATTCTCTATGGCTACACCTTC. It specifies CSVGADILYGYTF.

In its sample, this clone was seen once. The rearrangement uses TRBV6-5 and TRBJ2-7; D is unresolved. Trimming removed 2 bases at V and 9 bases at J, with 14 bases between. From germline, CDR1 is MNHEY and CDR2 SVGAGI. The CDR3 runs to 13 residues. Here the CDR3 DNA reads TGTGCCAGCAGTTACAATCTAGTCGTCGGGCAGTACTTC. Translated, it gives CASSYNLVVGQYF.

V and J are TRBV7-2 and TRBJ1-1, with D possibly TRBD1 on 6 matching bases. Germline CDR1 SGHTA, CDR2 FQGNSA. V shed 5 bases and J shed 9 bases, with 10 bases lying between them. The CDR3 runs 11 residues. CDR3 in DNA: TGTGCCAGCAGCCGGACAGTCCAAGCTTTCTTT. Its protein product is CASSRTVQAFF.